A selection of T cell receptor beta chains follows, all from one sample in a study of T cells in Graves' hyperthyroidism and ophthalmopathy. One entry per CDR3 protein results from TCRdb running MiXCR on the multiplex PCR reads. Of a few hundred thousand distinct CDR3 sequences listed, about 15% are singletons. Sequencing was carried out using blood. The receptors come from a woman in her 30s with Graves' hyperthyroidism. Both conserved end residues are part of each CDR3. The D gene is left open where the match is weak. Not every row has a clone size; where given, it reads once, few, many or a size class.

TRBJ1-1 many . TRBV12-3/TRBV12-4 TGTGCCAGCGCAGTAGTCACTGAAGCTTTCTTT CASAVVTEAFF
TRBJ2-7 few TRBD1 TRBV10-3 TGTGCCATCAGTGAGACAGGGGCTTCGGCCTACGAGCAGTACTTC CAISETGASAYEQYF
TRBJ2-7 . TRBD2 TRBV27 TGTGCCAGCAGTTTAAGCGGACTAGCGGGAGTAATTTACGAGCAGTACTTC CASSLSGLAGVIYEQYF
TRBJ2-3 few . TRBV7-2 TGTGCCAGCAGCTTTGGCTTCGCGGATAGCACAGATACGCAGTATTTT CASSFGFADSTDTQYF
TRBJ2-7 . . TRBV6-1 TGTGCCAGCAGTGAACCGGGCCTCCCCCGAGGCTACGAGCAGTACTTC CASSEPGLPRGYEQYF
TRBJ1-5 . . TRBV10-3 TGTGCCAGCAGCGCCGGTAAGAGGGGAACTAGCAATCAGCCCCAGCATTTT CASSAGKRGTSNQPQHF
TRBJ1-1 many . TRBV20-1 TGCAGTGCTCGAGGGGAGAGTACTTATGAAGCTTTCTTT CSARGESTYEAFF
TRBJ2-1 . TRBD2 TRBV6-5 TGTGCCAGCAGTTACTCGAGTACTAGCGGGAGTCGGAGTGAGCAGTTCTTC CASSYSSTSGSRSEQFF
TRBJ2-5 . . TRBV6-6 TGTGCCAGCAGTTACTCGGGCTGGGAGACCCAGTACTTC CASSYSGWETQYF
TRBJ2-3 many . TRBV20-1 TGCAGTGCTAGAGATGGGACCCGGGTTAGCACAGATACGCAGTATTTT CSARDGTRVSTDTQYF
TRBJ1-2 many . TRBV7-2 TGTGCCAGCAGCTTCCGACAGAGCTTCTATGGCTACACCTTC CASSFRQSFYGYTF
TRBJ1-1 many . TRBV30 TGTGCCTGGAGTGTCCACCCTGAAGCTTTCTTT CAWSVHPEAFF
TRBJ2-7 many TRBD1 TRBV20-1 TGCAGTGCTAGACGCACAGGGGGCAGGGAGCAGTACTTC CSARRTGGREQYF
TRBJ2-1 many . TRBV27 TGTGCCAGCAGTTTCACAGGCAGGGGAAATGAGCAGTTCTTC CASSFTGRGNEQFF
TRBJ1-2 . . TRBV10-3 TGTGCCATCAGTGATCTGGGCAGGCGGCATGGCTACACCTTC CAISDLGRRHGYTF
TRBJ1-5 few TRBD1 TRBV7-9 TGTGCCAGCAGCCTCGGGACAGCTCAGCCCCAGCATTTT CASSLGTAQPQHF
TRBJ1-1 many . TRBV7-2 TGTGCCAGCAGCCCCACAGGTCCTACCCTTGAAGCTTTCTTT CASSPTGPTLEAFF
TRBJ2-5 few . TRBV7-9 TGTGCCAGCAGCTTACGCGGCAGGCCGGCCCAGTACTTC CASSLRGRPAQYF
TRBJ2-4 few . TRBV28 TGTGCCAGCAGTTTCCCCCTGGGGACGGGCTCAAACATTCAGTACTTC CASSFPLGTGSNIQYF
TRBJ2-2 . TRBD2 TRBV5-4 TGTGCCAGCAGCCGGGAGGGGGTCTCCCCCGGGGAGCTGTTTTTT CASSREGVSPGELFF
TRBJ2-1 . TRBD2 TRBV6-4 TGTGCCAGCAGTGACTCGGTGGCGGGAGGGCCGACCTACAATGAGCAGTTCTTC CASSDSVAGGPTYNEQFF
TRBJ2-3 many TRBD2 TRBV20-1 TGCAGTGCCGACTCGATAGCGGGAGGGATGACAGATACGCAGTATTTT CSADSIAGGMTDTQYF
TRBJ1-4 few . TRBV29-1 TGCAGCGTTATTGAAGGGGTGACTAATGAAAAACTGTTTTTT CSVIEGVTNEKLFF
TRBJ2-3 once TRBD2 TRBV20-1 TGCAGTGCTAGCTCGACTAGCGGGATCCGCACAGATACGCAGTATTTT CSASSTSGIRTDTQYF
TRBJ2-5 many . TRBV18 TGTGCCAGCTCGTATGGAGTGGGCCGGCAAGAGACCCAGTACTTC CASSYGVGRQETQYF
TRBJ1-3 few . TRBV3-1 TGTGCCAGCAGCCGTTGGGGGACCTCCTTCGCTGGAAACACCATATATTTT CASSRWGTSFAGNTIYF
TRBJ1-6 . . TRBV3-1 TGTGCCAGCAGCCGCGCGCAGGGGAGTGGTAATTCACCCCTCCACTTT CASSRAQGSGNSPLHF
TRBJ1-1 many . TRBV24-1 TGTGCCACCAGTGACCCAACAGACACTGAAGCTTTCTTT CATSDPTDTEAFF
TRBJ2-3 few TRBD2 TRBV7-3 TGTGCCAGCAGCCCGGGACTAGCGGGCCCAAGCACAGATACGCAGTATTTT CASSPGLAGPSTDTQYF
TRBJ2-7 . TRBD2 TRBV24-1 TGTGCCACCAGTGATTCCCAACCTAGCGGCCTCTCCTACGAGCAGTACTTC CATSDSQPSGLSYEQYF
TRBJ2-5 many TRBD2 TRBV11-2 TGTGCCAGCAGCAGCCCGAGGACTAGCGGGAGAGAGACCCAGTACTTC CASSSPRTSGRETQYF
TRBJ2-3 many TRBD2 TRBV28 TGTGCCAGCAGTTTGGTCTCTAGCGGGCGGACAGATACGCAGTATTTT CASSLVSSGRTDTQYF
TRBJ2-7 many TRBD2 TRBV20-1 TGCAGTGCTGAACCGGGACTAGCGGGAGGGCCGAATGGCGAGCAGTACTTC CSAEPGLAGGPNGEQYF
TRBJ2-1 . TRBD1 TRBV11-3 TGTGCCAGCAGCTTATGGACAGGGGCGTCCTACAATGAGCGGTTCTTC CASSLWTGASYNERFF
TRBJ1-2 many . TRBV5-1 TGCGCCAGCAGCTTGAGGGAGAGTGGCTACACCTTC CASSLRESGYTF
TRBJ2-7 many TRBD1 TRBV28 TGTGCCAGCGTATCGGGACAGCAAACCTACGAGCAGTACTTC CASVSGQQTYEQYF
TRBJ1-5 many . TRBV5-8 TGTGCCAGCAGCCCAACCCCTCTCAGGACGGATAGCAATCAGCCCCAGCATTTT CASSPTPLRTDSNQPQHF
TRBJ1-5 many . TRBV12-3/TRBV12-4 TGTGCCAGCAGTCCCGGTCGGAGCCTAGGGCAGCCCCAGCATTTT CASSPGRSLGQPQHF
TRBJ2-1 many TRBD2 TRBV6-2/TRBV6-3 TGTGCCAGCTCTATCCCCCGACTAGCGGACAATGAGCAGTTCTTC CASSIPRLADNEQFF
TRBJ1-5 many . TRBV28 TGTGCCAGCACGACGTGGGAAACGGGCAATCAGCCCCAGCATTTT CASTTWETGNQPQHF
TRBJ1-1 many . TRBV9 TGTGCCAGCAGCATCATGGGGGGGGGTAACACTGAAGCTTTCTTT CASSIMGGGNTEAFF
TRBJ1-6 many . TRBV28 TGTGCCAGCAGGCCCCAGAGCTCCTATAATTCACCCCTCCACTTT CASRPQSSYNSPLHF
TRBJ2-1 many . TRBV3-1 TGTGCCAGCAGCCAAGTCGTGGGGGGCGGGAGCGATGAGCAGTTCTTC CASSQVVGGGSDEQFF
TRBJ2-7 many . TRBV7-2 TGTGCCAGCAGCTTAGACGGCGCGGGGTCCTACGAGCAGTACTTC CASSLDGAGSYEQYF
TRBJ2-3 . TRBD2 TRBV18 TGTGCCAGCTCACCGGGACTAGTAGACACAGATACGCAGTATTTT CASSPGLVDTDTQYF
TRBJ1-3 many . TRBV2 TGTGCCAGCACCGTTGGACGCAGGAACACCATATATTTT CASTVGRRNTIYF
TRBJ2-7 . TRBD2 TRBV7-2 TGTGCCAGCAGCACTCAATGGGGGGGTACCTACGAGCAGTACTTC CASSTQWGGTYEQYF
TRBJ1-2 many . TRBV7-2 TGTGCCAGCAGCTTCCTGGCATCTCCAATTACGGGCTATGGCTACACCTTC CASSFLASPITGYGYTF
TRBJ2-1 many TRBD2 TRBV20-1 TGCAGTGCTAGGGGGGTACTAGCGGGAGAGTACAATGAGCAGTTCTTC CSARGVLAGEYNEQFF
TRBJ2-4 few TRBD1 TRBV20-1 TGCAGTGCTAGAGATGCGCTCCGGGACAGGGGCCACATTCAGTACTTC CSARDALRDRGHIQYF
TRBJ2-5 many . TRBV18 TGTGCCAGCTCACCGGAGCAGGGACGCGGAGAGACCCAGTACTTC CASSPEQGRGETQYF